Below are 4 T cell receptor beta chains sequenced from a single sample in a study of cytomegalovirus exposure and HLA in healthy donors. Primers for the PCR totalled 60 Vbeta and 13 Jbeta. Sequenced by immunoSEQ multiplex PCR; TCRdb stores in-frame clones only, minus some. The data show approximately 200,000 clones, about 74% seen once. The sample comprised PBMCs. These receptor sequences come from a man aged 40-49 years in good health and CMV-seronegative.

This clone was counted only a few times. The chain carries TRBV6-1 and TRBJ2-1; a possible D gene is TRBD2 (5 bases). The CDR3 covers 15 residues. V was cut by 6 bases and J by 3 bases, with 15 bases left in between. CDR1 is MNHNS, CDR2 SASEGT, per germline. CDR3 residues: CASREHETNYNEQFF. The CDR3 DNA reads as TGTGCCAGCAGAGAGCACGAGACTAACTACAATGAGCAGTTCTTC.

This chain connects TRBV27 to TRBJ2-7, with 8 bases that match TRBD1. Germline CDR1 MNHEY, CDR2 SMNVEV (reference sequence). V lost 6 bases, J lost 2 bases, and 9 bases stayed unmatched. The CDR3 has 15 amino acids. The CDR3 bases are TGTGCCAGCAGCAGCCGGGACAGGTTTACCTACGAGCAGTACTTC. It translates to CASSSRDRFTYEQYF.

The chain has TRBV10-3 and TRBJ1-1, with TRBD1 matching 8 bases. CDR3 length: 14 residues. Trimming removed 2 bases from V and 11 bases from J; junction bases left unmatched: 10. CDR1 is ENHRY, CDR2 SYGVKD, per germline. The CDR3, as DNA: TGTGCCATCAGTGAGGCGATTCAGGGGGCGCCGGCTTTCTTT. Encoded protein: CAISEAIQGAPAFF.

The J gene is TRBJ1-1, the V gene TRBV5-3; D is unresolved. TRBV5-3 is assigned to the ORF class and has an uncertain function. The germline V and J ends were trimmed by 3 bases and 3 bases, with 15 bases remaining between them. This CDR3 contains 15 residues. CDR3 protein: CARSSGDAGDTEAFF. The CDR3 nucleotides read TGTGCCAGAAGCTCGGGCGACGCCGGGGACACTGAAGCTTTCTTT.